This TCR beta chain was profiled in a study of vaccination and CD4 T cells after COVID-19. Across the study: Four females and six males made up the convalescents, two of whom were Hispanic.

This clonotype occurred a few times. The antigen remains undetermined. TCRdb re-analysed the PCR reads in MiXCR, keeping a single row per CDR3 protein. Of 15,000 to 20,000 distinct CDR3 sequences in the sample, 60% are singletons; the top ten hold roughly 1.1%. Study observations and caveats: In convalescent patients, 304 of 307 vaccine-specific clones were spike mono-reactive.

V shed 0 bases and J shed 2 bases, with 11 bases lying between them. Per the germline V gene, CDR1 is SGHTA and CDR2 is FQGNSA. The CDR3 sequence is 15 residues long. The sequences come from CD4+ T cells from blood, collected after SARS-CoV-2 vaccination. The chain couples TRBV7-2 to TRBJ2-7; perhaps D is TRBD1 or TRBD2 (5 bases each). The origin of this receptor is a human donor who had recovered from COVID-19. The CDR3 DNA follows: TGTGCCAGCAGCTTAGCCTCAGGGAGCCCCTACGAGCAGTACTTC. This codes for CASSLASGSPYEQYF.